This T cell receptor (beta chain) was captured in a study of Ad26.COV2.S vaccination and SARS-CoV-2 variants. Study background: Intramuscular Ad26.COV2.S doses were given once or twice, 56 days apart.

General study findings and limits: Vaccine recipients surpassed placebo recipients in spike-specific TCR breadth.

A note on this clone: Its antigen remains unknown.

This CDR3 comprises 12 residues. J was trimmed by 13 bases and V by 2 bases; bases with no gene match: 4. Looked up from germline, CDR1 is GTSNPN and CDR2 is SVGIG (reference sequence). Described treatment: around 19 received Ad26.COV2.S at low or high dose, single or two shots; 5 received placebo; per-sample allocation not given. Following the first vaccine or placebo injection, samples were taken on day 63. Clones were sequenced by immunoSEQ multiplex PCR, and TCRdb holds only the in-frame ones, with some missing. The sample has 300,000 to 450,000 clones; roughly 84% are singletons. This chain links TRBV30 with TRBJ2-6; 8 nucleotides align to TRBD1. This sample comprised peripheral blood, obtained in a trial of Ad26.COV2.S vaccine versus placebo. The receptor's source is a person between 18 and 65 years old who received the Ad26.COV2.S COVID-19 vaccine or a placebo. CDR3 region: CAWSRTGSVLTF. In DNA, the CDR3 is TGTGCCTGGAGTAGGACAGGGAGTGTCCTGACTTTC.